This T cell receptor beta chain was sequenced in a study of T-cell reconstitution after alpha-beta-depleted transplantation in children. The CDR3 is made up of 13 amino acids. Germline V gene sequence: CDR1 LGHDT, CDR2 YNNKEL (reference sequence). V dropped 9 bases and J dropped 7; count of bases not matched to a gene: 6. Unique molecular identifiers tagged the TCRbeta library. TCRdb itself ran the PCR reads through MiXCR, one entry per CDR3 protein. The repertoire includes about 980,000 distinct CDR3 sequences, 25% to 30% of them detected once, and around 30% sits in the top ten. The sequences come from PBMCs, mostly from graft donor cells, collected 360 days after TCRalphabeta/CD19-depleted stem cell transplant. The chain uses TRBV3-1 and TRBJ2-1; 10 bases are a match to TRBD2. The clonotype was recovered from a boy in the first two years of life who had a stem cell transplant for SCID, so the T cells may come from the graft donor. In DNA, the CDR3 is TGTGCCAGTAGCGGGGGGCCTCGGAATGAGCAGTTCTTC. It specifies CASSGGPRNEQFF.